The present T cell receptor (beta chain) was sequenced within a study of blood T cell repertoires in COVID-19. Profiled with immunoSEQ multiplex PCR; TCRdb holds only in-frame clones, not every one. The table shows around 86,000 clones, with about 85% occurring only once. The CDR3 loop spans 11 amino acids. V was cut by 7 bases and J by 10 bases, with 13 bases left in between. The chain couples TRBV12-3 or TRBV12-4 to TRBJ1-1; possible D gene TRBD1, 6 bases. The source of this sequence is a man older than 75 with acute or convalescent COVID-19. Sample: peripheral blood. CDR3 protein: CASTRTEGAFF. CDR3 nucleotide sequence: TGTGCCAGCACCCGGACAGAAGGAGCTTTCTTT.